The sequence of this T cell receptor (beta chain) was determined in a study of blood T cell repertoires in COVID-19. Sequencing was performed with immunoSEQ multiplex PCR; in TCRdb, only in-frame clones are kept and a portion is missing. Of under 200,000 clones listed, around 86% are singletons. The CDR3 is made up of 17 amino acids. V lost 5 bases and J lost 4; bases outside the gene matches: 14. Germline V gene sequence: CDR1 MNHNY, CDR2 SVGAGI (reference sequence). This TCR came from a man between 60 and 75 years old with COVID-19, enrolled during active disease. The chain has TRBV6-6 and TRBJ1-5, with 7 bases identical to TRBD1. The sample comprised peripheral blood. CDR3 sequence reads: CASSPGGAPSGNQPQHF. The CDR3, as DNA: TGTGCCAGCAGTCCAGGGGGTGCCCCGAGTGGTAATCAGCCCCAGCATTTT.